This entry describes one TCR beta chain. This specimen belongs to a study of T cell clones after liver transplantation. Germline assignment: CDR1 SGHVS and CDR2 FNYEAQ. Trimming removed 5 bases at V and 6 bases at J, with 11 bases between. This CDR3 is built from 12 residues. Here immunoSEQ multiplex PCR was the method, and the copy in TCRdb shows in-frame clones only, minus some. The table lists around 20,000 clones, around 90% of them singletons. The rearrangement links TRBV7-6 to TRBJ2-7, with D perhaps being TRBD1 or TRBD2 (5 bases each). Sequenced here: CD8+ T cells from blood, sampled before liver transplant. This receptor was obtained from a human donor who received a liver transplant. CDR3 residues: CASSLMGTEQYF. The DNA of the CDR3 is TGTGCCAGCAGCCTTATGGGGACCGAGCAGTACTTC.